The T cell receptor beta chain under discussion was sequenced for a study of blood T cell repertoires in COVID-19. Participant-given clinical history determined each cohort assignment. Each recovered donor of Cohort 3 presented with two negative PCRs, clearance, or symptom resolution. TCRdb's copy holds only in-frame clones and misses some; the assay was immunoSEQ multiplex PCR. This table has some 150,000 clones, approximately 80% appearing once. Regarding this clone: One junction end disagrees with the germline gene, perhaps due to a read error.

The CDR3 contains 16 residues. Germline-derived CDR1 and CDR2 are SSHAT and FNYEAQ (reference sequence). This TCR was sampled from a man aged 45-65 years who had recovered from COVID-19. The chain carries TRBV7-7 and TRBJ2-1; 15 nucleotides align to TRBD2. The sample consisted of PBMCs or T cells enriched from blood (not recorded which). This CDR3 is CASSLQGLAGGGEQFF. The CDR3 DNA follows: TGTGCTAGCAGCTTACAGGGACTAGCGGGGGGAGGCGAGCAGTTCTTC. Full variable domain (remainder filled in from reference TRBV7-7 and TRBJ2-1): GAGVSQSPRYKVTKRGQDVTLRCDPISSHATLYWYQQALGQGPEFLTYFNYEAQPDKSGLPSDRFSAERPEGSISTLTIQRTEQRDSAMYRCASSLQGLAGGGEQFFGPGTRLTVL.